Shown below are 26 T cell receptor beta chains from a single sample sequenced in a study of blood T cell repertoires in COVID-19. The method was immunoSEQ multiplex PCR; TCRdb's version includes in-frame clones alone and lacks a portion of them. In the table there are 70,000 or so clones, roughly 82% of which are singletons. The sample comprised peripheral blood. Source of these receptors: a human donor in a cohort sampled during active COVID-19.

The chain uses TRBV4-2 and TRBJ2-7; D remains ambiguous. V was clipped by 0 bases and J by 0 bases, with 6 bases between them. The CDR3 totals 14 residues. Germline-derived CDR1 and CDR2 are LGHNA and YNFKEQ. DNA for the CDR3: TGTGCCAGCAGCCAAGACCTGAGCTCCTACGAGCAGTACTTC. Amino acids: CASSQDLSSYEQYF.

The chain carries TRBV9 and TRBJ2-1; 7 nucleotides line up with TRBD1. The trim removed 6 bases at V and 4 bases at J, leaving 10 bases unmatched. The CDR3 has 15 amino acids. Germline-derived CDR1 and CDR2 are SGDLS and YYNGEE. CDR3 coding DNA: TGTGCCAGCACCCCCAGAGAGGGACAGTACAATGAGCAGTTCTTC. Protein product: CASTPREGQYNEQFF.

Turning to this clone: This specimen includes other DNA sequences encoding the same CDR3. The chain recombines TRBV7-2 with TRBJ2-3, with 8 bases that match TRBD2. The V segment lost 1 base and the J segment 2 bases; nucleotides outside the gene matches: 2. This CDR3 is 15 amino acids long. Germline V lookup: CDR1 SGHTA, CDR2 FQGNSA. The chain's CDR3 is CASSLGLAYTDTQYF. The CDR3 nucleotides read TGTGCCAGCAGCTTAGGACTAGCGTACACAGATACGCAGTATTTT.

The chain employs TRBV4-1 and TRBJ2-2; tentative D call: TRBD1 (5 bases). Germline V gene lookup returns CDR1 MGHRA and CDR2 YSYEKL. This CDR3 is built from 14 residues. Deletions cut 1 base from V and 6 bases from J, with 9 bases between. The CDR3 loop is CASSQAQGAGELFF. Here the CDR3 DNA reads TGCGCCAGCAGCCAAGCGCAAGGGGCCGGGGAGCTGTTTTTT.

V and J are TRBV19 and TRBJ2-7, with TRBD2 identical over 12 bases. V lost 8 bases to trimming and J lost 3 bases; unmatched junction nucleotides: 2. Germline CDR1 is LNHDA and CDR2 is SQIVND (reference sequence). The CDR3 has 13 amino acids. The CDR3 sequence is CASQGLAGYEQYF. The CDR3 DNA sequence: TGTGCCAGTCAGGGACTAGCGGGCTACGAGCAGTACTTC.

This chain uses TRBV11-3 with TRBJ2-2; 12 bases match TRBD1. The CDR3 totals 17 residues. V shed 5 bases, J shed 4 bases, and the junction held 8 bases outside the gene matches. Germline V gene lookup returns CDR1 SGHNT and CDR2 YENEEA. The CDR3: CASSTGTGGAGTGELFF. The CDR3, as DNA: TGTGCCAGCAGCACCGGGACAGGGGGCGCGGGCACCGGGGAGCTGTTTTTT.

The rearrangement uses TRBV5-1 and TRBJ2-5; 7 bases are a match to TRBD2. The V gene's germline CDR1 is SGHRS and CDR2 YFSETQ. With V trimmed by 4 bases and J by 2 bases, 2 bases remained unmatched. The CDR3 totals 13 residues. The CDR3 DNA follows: TGCGCCAGCAGCGGCGGGAGTCAAGAGACCCAGTACTTC. Protein sequence: CASSGGSQETQYF.

The chain recombines TRBV2 with TRBJ2-7; the D gene is possibly TRBD2 (5 bases). The CDR3 is made up of 13 amino acids. Germline assignment: CDR1 SNHLY and CDR2 FYNNEI. Trimming shortened V by 5 bases and J by 6 bases, and 14 bases separated the two germline ends. CDR3 in DNA: TGTGCCAGCAGTCCCAGGACCGAGGGCGAGCAGTACTTC. Translating gives CASSPRTEGEQYF.

This clone was observed once. The genes are TRBV7-9 and TRBJ1-1; TRBD1 is a possible D gene (5 bases). Trimming pared 8 bases from V and 1 base from J, leaving 8 bases between. The CDR3 loop spans 12 amino acids. Germline loops: CDR1 SEHNR, CDR2 FQNEAQ (reference sequence). The CDR3 DNA reads as TGTGCCAGCGGAAGGGGGAACACTGAAGCTTTCTTT. Amino acids: CASGRGNTEAFF.

V is TRBV19 and J is TRBJ1-5; D is possibly TRBD1 (5 bases). Germline V gene sequence: CDR1 LNHDA, CDR2 SQIVND (reference sequence). The CDR3 spans 13 residues. The V end lost 7 bases, the J end lost 2 bases, and 9 bases lay between the germline ends. This chain's CDR3 is CASKQVGNQPQHF. In DNA, the CDR3 is TGTGCCAGTAAACAGGTAGGCAATCAGCCCCAGCATTTT.

Only a few counts were recorded for this clone. V and J are TRBV9 and TRBJ1-5; D may be TRBD1 (5 bases). The germline V gene has CDR1 SGDLS and CDR2 YYNGEE. This CDR3 is 16 amino acids long. The germline V and J ends were trimmed by 4 bases and 6 bases, with 20 bases remaining between them. This CDR3 is CASSLTPGGDGQPQHF. The CDR3 DNA is TGTGCCAGCAGCTTAACGCCCGGGGGAGACGGTCAGCCCCAGCATTTT. Complete variable domain (other parts from reference TRBV9 and TRBJ1-5): DSGVTQTPKHLITATGQRVTLRCSPRSGDLSVYWYQQSLDQGLQFLIQYYNGEERAKGNILERFSAQQFPDLHSELNLSSLELGDSALYFCASSLTPGGDGQPQHFGDGTRLSIL.

This chain connects TRBV18 to TRBJ2-1; 9 bases agree with TRBD1. The germline CDR1 and CDR2 sequences are KGHSH and LQKENI. The length of the CDR3 is 17 residues. Trimming took 2 bases from V and 1 from J; bases not matched to a gene: 6. CDR3 sequence reads: CASSPSTGGGSYNEQFF. DNA of the CDR3: TGTGCCAGCTCACCATCGACAGGGGGGGGGTCCTACAATGAGCAGTTCTTC.

The chain employs TRBV6-4 and TRBJ1-1; maybe TRBD1 (6 bases). V lost 0 bases, J lost 5 bases, and 7 bases lay in between. This CDR3 region has 13 residues. Germline lookup yields CDR1 MRHNA and CDR2 SNTAGT. The CDR3 is CASSDSRGTEAFF. For the CDR3, the DNA is TGTGCCAGCAGTGACTCTAGGGGGACTGAAGCTTTCTTT.

The chain carries TRBV2 and TRBJ2-1, with 9 nucleotides matching TRBD1. Germline V gives CDR1 SNHLY, CDR2 FYNNEI. The V segment lost 1 base and the J segment 9 bases; nucleotides outside the gene matches: 13. The CDR3 contains 17 residues. CDR3 amino acids: CASSEGSAGQGLGEQFF. The CDR3 DNA reads as TGTGCCAGCAGTGAAGGTTCGGCGGGACAGGGATTAGGTGAGCAGTTCTTC.

The V and J genes are TRBV27 and TRBJ2-7, with 7 bases identical to TRBD1. There are 14 residues in the CDR3. The V segment lost 4 bases and the J segment 6 bases; nucleotides outside the gene matches: 9. Germline values: CDR1 MNHEY, CDR2 SMNVEV (reference sequence). CDR3 sequence reads: CASSSRQGVAEQYF. For the CDR3, the DNA is TGTGCCAGCAGTTCCCGGCAGGGGGTGGCCGAGCAGTACTTC.

The V and J genes are TRBV3-1 (or the pseudogene TRBV3-2) and TRBJ2-3; possible D gene TRBD2, 6 bases. Germline CDR1 LGHDT, CDR2 YNNKEL (reference sequence). V was pared by 0 bases and J by 11 bases, with 12 bases between. The CDR3 runs to 13 residues. CDR3 loop: CASSQDLTGVQYF. Written as DNA, the CDR3 is TGTGCCAGCAGCCAAGATCTAACGGGGGTGCAGTATTTT.

This sequence joins TRBV18 and TRBJ1-4, with D tentatively TRBD1 (5 bases). CDR1 is KGHSH and CDR2 is LQKENI in the germline V gene. This CDR3 region has 16 residues. Trimming took off 2 bases at V and 5 bases at J, with 15 bases between the two ends. The CDR3 sequence is CASSPSGQGWNEKLFF. CDR3 nucleotides: TGTGCCAGCTCACCATCAGGTCAGGGCTGGAATGAAAAACTGTTTTTT.

In this sample, this clone turned up a few times. V gene TRBV5-4 combines with J gene TRBJ1-1; the D gene is possibly TRBD1 (5 bases). The length of the CDR3 is 14 residues. The germline V gene encodes CDR1 SGHNT and CDR2 YYREEE (reference sequence). Between the trimmed V and J ends, which lost 2 bases and 7 bases, there was a span of 15 bases. The CDR3 reads CASSFVTVASEAFF. In DNA form, the CDR3 reads TGTGCCAGCAGCTTCGTGACAGTAGCCAGTGAAGCTTTCTTT.

The chain employs TRBV18 and TRBJ2-7, with a possible D match to TRBD2 (5 bases). CDR3 length: 13 amino acids. Germline-derived CDR1 and CDR2 are KGHSH and LQKENI. Trimming cost V 3 bases and J 5 bases, with 11 bases left between them. The CDR3 nucleotides are TGTGCCAGCTCACCTACCGACGGGAACGAGCAGTACTTC. It encodes CASSPTDGNEQYF.

A remark on this clone: Additional DNA sequences in this sample encode the identical CDR3. The V and J genes are TRBV19 and TRBJ1-6; D possibly corresponds to TRBD1 (6 bases). This CDR3 contains 14 residues. V shed 5 bases and J shed 7 bases, with 12 bases lying between them. CDR1 and CDR2 (germline): LNHDA, SQIVND (reference sequence). CDR3 residues: CASSLGQLNSPLHF. The CDR3 coding sequence is TGTGCCAGTAGTTTGGGACAACTAAATTCACCCCTCCACTTT.

This clone was seen a handful of times. The chain uses TRBV3-1 (or the pseudogene TRBV3-2) and TRBJ1-2; TRBD1 might be the D (5 bases). The germline gives CDR1 LGHDT, CDR2 YNNKEL (reference sequence). The V end lost 4 bases, the J end lost 8 bases, and 17 bases lay between the germline ends. The CDR3 consists of 14 residues. The CDR3 bases are TGTGCCAGCAGCCTAGGACAAGGGGTGGGCGGCTACACCTTC. Translation: CASSLGQGVGGYTF.

The rearrangement joins TRBV6-1 to TRBJ2-7; 7 nucleotides match TRBD1. The germline CDR1 and CDR2 sequences are MNHNS and SASEGT. J was trimmed by 7 bases and V by 0 bases; bases with no gene match: 21. The CDR3 loop spans 19 amino acids. The CDR3 loop is CASSEAQGVRAGMVGEQYF. CDR3 sequence (DNA): TGTGCCAGCAGTGAAGCCCAGGGGGTTAGGGCAGGGATGGTAGGGGAGCAGTACTTC.

The rearrangement links TRBV5-1 to TRBJ1-2; D remains ambiguous. Germline V gene data show CDR1 as SGHRS and CDR2 as YFSETQ. Trimming left V 4 bases short and J 0 bases short, with 7 bases between. The CDR3 has 13 residues. The CDR3 DNA follows: TGCGCCAGCAGCCTAGCAACTAACTATGGCTACACCTTC. Translated: CASSLATNYGYTF.

The chain couples TRBV7-2 to TRBJ2-2, with a weak D call TRBD1 (5 bases). In germline, CDR1 is SGHTA, CDR2 FQGNSA. Deletions cut 2 bases from V and 9 bases from J, with 16 bases between. The CDR3 is 15 amino acids. CDR3 sequence reads: CASSLSLGQARELFF. CDR3 sequence (DNA): TGTGCCAGCAGCTTAAGTTTGGGGCAAGCTCGGGAGCTGTTTTTT.

The V and J genes are TRBV6-2 or TRBV6-3 and TRBJ2-7, with 10 bases aligning to TRBD1. Germline V gene data show CDR1 as MNHEY and CDR2 as SVGEGT. The length of the CDR3 is 16 residues. Trimming removed 6 bases from V and 5 bases from J; junction bases left unmatched: 13. The CDR3 loop reads CASSPWTGTGENEQYF. The CDR3 coding sequence is TGTGCCAGCAGCCCTTGGACCGGGACAGGGGAGAACGAGCAGTACTTC.

CDR3 in amino acids: CASSLVYSEQYF. As DNA, the CDR3 is TGTGCCAGCAGCCTTGTCTATAGCGAGCAGTACTTC. The chain joins TRBV5-5 to TRBJ2-7, with D unclear. Trimming stripped 4 bases from V and 6 bases from J, with 11 bases between. This CDR3 spans 12 amino acids. Germline CDR1 reads SGHKS; CDR2 reads YYEKEE (reference sequence).